The TCR beta chain described here comes from a study of blood T cell repertoires in COVID-19. CDR1 is MDHEN, CDR2 SYDVKM, per germline. This CDR3 has 13 residues. V lost 2 bases and J lost 4, with 8 bases in between. Authors' methods: Nucleated cell counts were estimated from reference gene primer amplification. Using immunoSEQ multiplex PCR, the repertoire was profiled, and TCRdb retains in-frame clones only, with some absent. That table is the source of V, J and clone size, and D and trimming were worked out from the DNA. The table has some 100,000 clones, around 81% seen once. What was sequenced was peripheral blood. This sequence joins TRBV28 and TRBJ1-2, with D perhaps TRBD1 (5 bases). The sequence came from a human donor in a cohort sampled during active or convalescent COVID-19. The CDR3 sequence: CASSLQGGYGYTF. The CDR3 DNA follows: TGTGCCAGCAGTTTACAGGGAGGCTATGGCTACACCTTC.